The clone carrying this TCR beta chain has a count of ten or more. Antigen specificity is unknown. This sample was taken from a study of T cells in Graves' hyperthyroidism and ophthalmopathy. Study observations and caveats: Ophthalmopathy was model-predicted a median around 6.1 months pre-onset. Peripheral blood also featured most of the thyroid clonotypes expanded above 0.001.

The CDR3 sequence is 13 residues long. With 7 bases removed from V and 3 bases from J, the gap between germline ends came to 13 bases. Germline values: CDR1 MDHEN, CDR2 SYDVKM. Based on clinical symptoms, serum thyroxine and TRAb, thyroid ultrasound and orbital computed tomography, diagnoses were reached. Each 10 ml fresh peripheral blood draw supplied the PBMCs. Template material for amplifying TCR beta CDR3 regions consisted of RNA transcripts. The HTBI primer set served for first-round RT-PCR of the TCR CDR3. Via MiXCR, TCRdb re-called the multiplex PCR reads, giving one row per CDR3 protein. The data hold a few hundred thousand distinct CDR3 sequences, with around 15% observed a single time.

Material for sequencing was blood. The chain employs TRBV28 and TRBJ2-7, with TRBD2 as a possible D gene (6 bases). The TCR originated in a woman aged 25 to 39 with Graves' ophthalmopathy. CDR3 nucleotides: TGTGCCAGCACCTTGAGGGGAGGCTACGAGCAGTACTTC. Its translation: CASTLRGGYEQYF.